What follows are 4 T cell receptor beta chains derived from one specimen sequenced in a study of T cells in localized non-small cell lung cancer. The assay was immunoSEQ multiplex PCR, and TCRdb's table has in-frame clones only and misses some. This table has about 1,200 clones, around 23% appearing once. Sequencing used normal lung tissue next to the tumor, obtained before any cancer treatment. These receptors originate from a man aged 35 to 69 with stage III squamous cell lung carcinoma.

This rearrangement joins TRBV5-1 to TRBJ1-3; D is perhaps TRBD1 (5 bases). V was pared by 0 bases and J by 2 bases, with 9 bases between. This CDR3 comprises 15 residues. Germline CDR1 reads SGHRS; CDR2 reads YFSETQ. The CDR3 protein is CASSLDGGTGNTIYF. The CDR3 DNA reads TGCGCCAGCAGCTTGGATGGGGGAACTGGAAACACCATATATTTT.

This clone was found a few times. This chain joins TRBV11-3 and TRBJ1-1, with 8 bases that match TRBD1. Germline V lookup: CDR1 SGHNT, CDR2 YENEEA. Unmatched junction bases numbered 7, after V lost 5 bases and J lost 5 bases. The CDR3 is 14 amino acids. CDR3 sequence (DNA): TGTGCCAGCAGCCTCCAGGGGGCACGAACTGAAGCTTTCTTT. The encoded protein is CASSLQGARTEAFF. The entire variable domain, with the rest obtained from reference TRBV11-3 and TRBJ1-1, is as follows: EAGVVQSPRYKIIEKKQPVAFWCNPISGHNTLYWYLQNLGQGPELLIRYENEEAVDDSQLPKDRFSAERLKGVDSTLKIQPAELGDSAVYLCASSLQGARTEAFFGQGTRLTVV.

The rearrangement links TRBV19 to TRBJ1-5, with TRBD1 as a possible D gene (5 bases). Trimming took 5 bases from V and 6 from J, leaving 17 bases between them. Looked up from germline, CDR1 is LNHDA and CDR2 is SQIVND (reference sequence). This CDR3 has 15 residues. CDR3 DNA: TGTGCCAGTAGTTCCCCACAGGCCCCCCTTCAGCCCCAGCATTTT. The encoded protein is CASSSPQAPLQPQHF.

The V gene is TRBV2, the J gene TRBJ2-2; 15 bases align to TRBD2. The CDR3 has 15 residues. Looked up from germline, CDR1 is SNHLY and CDR2 is FYNNEI. V was pared by 6 bases and J by 7 bases, with 3 bases of the junction left unmatched. The CDR3 DNA reads as TGTGCCAGCAGGGGACTAGCGGGAGGAATCGGGGAGCTGTTTTTT. Its translation is CASRGLAGGIGELFF.